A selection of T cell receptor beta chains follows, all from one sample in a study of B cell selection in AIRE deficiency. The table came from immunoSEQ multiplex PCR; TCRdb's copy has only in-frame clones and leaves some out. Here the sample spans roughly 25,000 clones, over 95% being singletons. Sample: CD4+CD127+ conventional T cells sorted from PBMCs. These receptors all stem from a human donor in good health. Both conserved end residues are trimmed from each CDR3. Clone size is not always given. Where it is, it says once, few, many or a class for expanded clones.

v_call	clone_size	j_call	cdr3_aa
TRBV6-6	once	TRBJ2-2	ASSYSGQATGELF
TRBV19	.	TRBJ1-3	ASRKQGSGNTIY
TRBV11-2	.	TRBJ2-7	ASSSGTWTGGSYEQY
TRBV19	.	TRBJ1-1	ASRPTTGARTEAF
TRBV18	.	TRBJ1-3	ASSPSGRSSSGNTIY
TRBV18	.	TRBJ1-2	ASSSPQGRSYGYT
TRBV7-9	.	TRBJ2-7	ASSPLSGYEQY
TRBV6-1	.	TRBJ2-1	ASSERLAGAHEQF
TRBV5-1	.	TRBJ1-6	ASSLGRGGSPLH
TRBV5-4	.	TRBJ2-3	ASSPDRPSRDTQY
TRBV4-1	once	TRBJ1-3	ASRTGSDTIY
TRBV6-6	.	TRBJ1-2	ASSYEGSRYGYT
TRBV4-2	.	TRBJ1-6	ASSQDKGQNSPLH
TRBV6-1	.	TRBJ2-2	ASNRDRGNTGELF
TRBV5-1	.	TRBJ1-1	ASSLETGITEAF
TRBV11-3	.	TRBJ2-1	ASSLGQGPYNEQF
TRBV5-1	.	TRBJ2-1	ASSLGRLLAGENNEQF
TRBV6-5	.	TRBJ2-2	ASSPPYRGTGELF
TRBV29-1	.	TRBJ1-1	SVHRLLNTEAF
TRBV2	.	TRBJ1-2	ASQDRGYGYT
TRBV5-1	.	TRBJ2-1	ASSLLGGQTNEQF
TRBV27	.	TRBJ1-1	ASRDRGRRADTEAF
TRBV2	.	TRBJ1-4	ASSEGTGRGEKLF
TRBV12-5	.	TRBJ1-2	ASGFSNYGYT